This T cell receptor (beta chain) was sequenced for a study of cytomegalovirus exposure and HLA in healthy donors. General study findings and limits: CMV antigen specificity of a few CMV-associated chains was confirmed in vitro. Excluded were some V segments that proved indistinguishable, including TRBV6-2 and TRBV6-3. A later analysis linked a missense variant in DCLRE1C to the trimming of TCR beta V and J genes. Investigators reported approximately 150 TCR beta chains as tied to cytomegalovirus.

Worth noting for this clone: Its target is unknown.

The CDR3 is 15 amino acids. CDR1 is SGHTA, CDR2 FQGNSA, per germline. Trimming removed 4 bases at V and 2 bases at J, with 14 bases between. A multiplex PCR was run with 60 Vbeta primers and 13 Jbeta primers. Produced via immunoSEQ multiplex PCR; TCRdb's table is partial and in-frame only. Of 200,000 to 300,000 clones listed, about four fifths are singletons. The sequence was obtained from a woman aged 40 to 50 in good health and CMV-seropositive. V usage is TRBV7-2 and J usage is TRBJ1-2; tentative D call: TRBD1 (6 bases). The sequencing sample was made of PBMCs. Written as DNA, the CDR3 is TGTGCCAGCAGCTCGAGGACAGCCCTGAACTATGGCTACACCTTC. Encoded protein: CASSSRTALNYGYTF.